The present entry profiles one TCR beta chain with its context. No antigen is known for it. At one boundary the junction diverges from the germline segment, which might be a read error. Together with a sample-barcoded 5' primer, a J-beta primer mix was included in a second PCR lasting roughly 7 to 11 cycles. All samples gave at least 2.5 million CDR3-containing paired-end reads. TCRdb redid the calling of the 5' RACE reads with MiXCR, one entry per CDR3 protein. Of hundreds of thousands of distinct CDR3 sequences in the sample, roughly 21% were seen once. This sample is part of a study of blood T cells in healthy people across ages. About the study: Capture via template switching afforded approximately one barcoded beta molecule per two T cells.

General study results and limits: TCR beta diversity, measured per million T cells, fell in a roughly linear way with age. CMV infection status of these donors was not known.

CDR3 size: 12 residues. The clonotype was recovered from a man aged 65 to 79 in good health. This chain links TRBV12-3 or TRBV12-4 with TRBJ2-3; D remains unclear. The material sequenced was blood. This CDR3 reads CASTLATDMQYF. The CDR3, as DNA: TGTGCCAGCACCCTGGCAACAGATATGCAGTATTTT.